These 7 T cell receptor beta chains were sequenced from one sample in a study of shared clonotypes between healthy human individuals. This table comes from immunoSEQ multiplex PCR, and its TCRdb copy is limited to in-frame clones, with some not included. This sample has some 2 million clones, with about 94% found just once. Selected positively for CCR7 and CD45RO-negative, naive CD8 cells excluded terminally differentiated effector memory CD45RA+ cells. Sequencing used naive CD8+ T cells sorted from blood. Source of these receptors: a man aged 18 to 30 in good health.

The chain recombines TRBV19 with TRBJ2-2, with D maybe TRBD2 (7 bases). Germline V gives CDR1 LNHDA, CDR2 SQIVND (reference sequence). V gave up 0 bases and J gave up 3 bases, with 14 bases separating them. The CDR3 has 17 residues. CDR3 protein: CASSIDAGEGHTGELFF. The CDR3 bases are TGTGCCAGTAGTATAGATGCAGGGGAGGGACACACCGGGGAGCTGTTTTTT.

The V call is TRBV6-5, the J call TRBJ1-2; no definite D call. In germline, CDR1 is MNHEY, CDR2 SVGAGI. With 4 bases removed from V and 1 base from J, the gap between germline ends came to 7 bases. The CDR3 covers 13 residues. DNA of the CDR3: TGTGCCAGCAGTTTAGGATATAACTATGGCTACACCTTC. It yields the protein CASSLGYNYGYTF.

The rearrangement links TRBV7-8 to TRBJ1-5; D not resolved. There are 17 residues in the CDR3. Trimming stripped 0 bases from V and 2 bases from J, with 14 bases between. CDR1 and CDR2 (germline): SGHVS, FQNEAQ. The CDR3 reads CASSLAVGPRGNQPQHF. The CDR3 DNA follows: TGTGCCAGCAGCTTAGCGGTCGGGCCTAGGGGCAATCAGCCCCAGCATTTT.

This clone came up once. The chain couples TRBV7-9 to TRBJ1-1; 7 nucleotides align to TRBD1. V shed 5 bases, J shed 1 base, and the junction held 7 bases outside the gene matches. The CDR3 is 15 amino acids. Germline assignment: CDR1 SEHNR and CDR2 FQNEAQ (reference sequence). CDR3 in DNA: TGTGCCAGCAGCACCTTGACAGGGTGGAACACTGAAGCTTTCTTT. Protein: CASSTLTGWNTEAFF.

This clone came up once. The V call is TRBV9, the J call TRBJ1-2, with unresolved D. Looked up from germline, CDR1 is SGDLS and CDR2 is YYNGEE. This CDR3 has 14 amino acids. Trimming pared 0 bases from V and 6 bases from J, leaving 12 bases between. CDR3: CASSVGDPVNGYTF. The CDR3 DNA sequence: TGTGCCAGCAGCGTAGGAGACCCGGTGAATGGCTACACCTTC.

The rearrangement joins TRBV29-1 to TRBJ1-2; D remains ambiguous. The CDR3 consists of 13 residues. Per the germline V gene, CDR1 is SQVTM and CDR2 is ANQGSEA. V was pared by 0 bases and J by 0 bases, with 5 bases between. CDR3 residues: CSVEDYSNYGYTF. CDR3 DNA sequence: TGCAGCGTTGAAGACTATTCTAACTATGGCTACACCTTC. The variable domain in full, with the rest retrieved from reference TRBV29-1 and TRBJ1-2, is SAVISQKPSRDICQRGTSLTIQCQVDSQVTMMFWYRQQPGQSLTLIATANQGSEATYESGFVIDKFPISRPNLTFSTLTVSNMSPEDSSIYLCSVEDYSNYGYTFGSGTRLTVV.

About this clone itself: This CDR3 is also generated by other DNA sequences in the sample. This rearrangement joins TRBV7-9 to TRBJ2-1; 10 nucleotides agree with TRBD1. Germline lookup yields CDR1 SEHNR and CDR2 FQNEAQ (reference sequence). The CDR3 spans 15 residues. The V and J ends lost 5 bases and 7 bases, in that order; junction bases with no gene match: 8. CDR3 bases: TGTGCCAGCAGCCCACCGGGACAGGGGTGGAATGAGCAGTTCTTC. This codes for CASSPPGQGWNEQFF.